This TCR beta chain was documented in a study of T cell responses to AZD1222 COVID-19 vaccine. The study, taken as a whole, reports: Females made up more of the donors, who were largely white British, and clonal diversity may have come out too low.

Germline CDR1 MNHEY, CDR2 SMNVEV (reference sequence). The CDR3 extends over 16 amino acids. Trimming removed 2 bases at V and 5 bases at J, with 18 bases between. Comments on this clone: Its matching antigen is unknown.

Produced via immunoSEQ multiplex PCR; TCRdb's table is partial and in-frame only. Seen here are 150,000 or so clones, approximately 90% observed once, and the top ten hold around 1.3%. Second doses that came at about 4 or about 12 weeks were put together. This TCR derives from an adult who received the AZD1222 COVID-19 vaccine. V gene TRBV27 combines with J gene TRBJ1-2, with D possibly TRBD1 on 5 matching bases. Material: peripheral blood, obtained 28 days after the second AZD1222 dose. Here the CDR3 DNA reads TGTGCCAGCAGTTTACGGGACTACGGCGTTACTTATGGCTACACCTTC. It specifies CASSLRDYGVTYGYTF.